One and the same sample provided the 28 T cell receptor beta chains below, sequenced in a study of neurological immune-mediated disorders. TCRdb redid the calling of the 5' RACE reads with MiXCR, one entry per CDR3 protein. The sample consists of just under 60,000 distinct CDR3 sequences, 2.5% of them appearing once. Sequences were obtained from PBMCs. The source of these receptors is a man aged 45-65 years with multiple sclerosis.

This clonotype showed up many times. For the CDR3, the DNA is TGCGCCAGCAGCTTGGAGAGGAGACAGGGGATCGACGAGCAGTACTTC. This encodes CASSLERRQGIDEQYF. This sequence joins TRBV5-1 and TRBJ2-7; 8 nucleotides match TRBD1. Germline V gene sequence: CDR1 SGHRS, CDR2 YFSETQ. Trimming removed 0 bases from V and 5 bases from J; junction bases left unmatched: 10. CDR3 length equals 16 residues. The whole variable domain, remainder taken from reference TRBV5-1 and TRBJ2-7, is KAGVTQTPRYLIKTRGQQVTLSCSPISGHRSVSWYQQTPGQGLQFLFEYFSETQRNKGNFPGRFSGRQFSNSRSEMNVSTLELGDSALYLCASSLERRQGIDEQYFGPGTRLTVT.

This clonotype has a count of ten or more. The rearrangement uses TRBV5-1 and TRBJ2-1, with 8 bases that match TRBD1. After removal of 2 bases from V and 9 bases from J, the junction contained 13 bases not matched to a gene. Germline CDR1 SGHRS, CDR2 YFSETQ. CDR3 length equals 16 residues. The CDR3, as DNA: TGCGCCAGCAGCTTCGGGACAGGTCGGGGGCGAGGTGAGCAGTTCTTC. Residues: CASSFGTGRGRGEQFF.

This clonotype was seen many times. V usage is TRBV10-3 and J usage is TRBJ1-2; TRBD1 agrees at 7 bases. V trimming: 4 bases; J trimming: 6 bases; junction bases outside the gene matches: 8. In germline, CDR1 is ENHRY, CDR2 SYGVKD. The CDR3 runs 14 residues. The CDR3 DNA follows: TGTGCCATCAGTGCCTCACAGGGGTTGGATGGCTACACCTTC. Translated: CAISASQGLDGYTF.

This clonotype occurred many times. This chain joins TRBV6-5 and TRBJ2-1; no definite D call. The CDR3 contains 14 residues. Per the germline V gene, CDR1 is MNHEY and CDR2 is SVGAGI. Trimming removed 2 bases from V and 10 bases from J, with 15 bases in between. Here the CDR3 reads CASSYGPLGGEQFF. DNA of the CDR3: TGTGCCAGCAGTTACGGCCCCCTCGGTGGGGAGCAGTTCTTC.

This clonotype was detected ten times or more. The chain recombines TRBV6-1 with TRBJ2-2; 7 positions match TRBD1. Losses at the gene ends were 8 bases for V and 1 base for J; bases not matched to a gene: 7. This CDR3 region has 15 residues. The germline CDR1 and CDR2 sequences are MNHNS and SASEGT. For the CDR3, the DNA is TGTGCCAGCGGACAGGACAACCGGAACACCGGGGAGCTGTTTTTT. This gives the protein CASGQDNRNTGELFF.

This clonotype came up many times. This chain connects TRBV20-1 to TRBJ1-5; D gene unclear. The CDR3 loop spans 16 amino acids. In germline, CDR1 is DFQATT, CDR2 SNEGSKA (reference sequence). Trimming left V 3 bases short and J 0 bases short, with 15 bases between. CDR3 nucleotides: TGCAGTGCTAGTAGGCAGCGAGTAGATAGCAATCAGCCCCAGCATTTT. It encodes CSASRQRVDSNQPQHF.

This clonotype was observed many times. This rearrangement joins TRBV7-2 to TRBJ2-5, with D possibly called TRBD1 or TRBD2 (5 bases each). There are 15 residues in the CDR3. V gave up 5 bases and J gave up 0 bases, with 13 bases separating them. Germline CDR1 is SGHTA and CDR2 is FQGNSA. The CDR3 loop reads CASSPPPGHQETQYF. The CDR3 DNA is TGTGCCAGCAGCCCACCGCCGGGACACCAAGAGACCCAGTACTTC.

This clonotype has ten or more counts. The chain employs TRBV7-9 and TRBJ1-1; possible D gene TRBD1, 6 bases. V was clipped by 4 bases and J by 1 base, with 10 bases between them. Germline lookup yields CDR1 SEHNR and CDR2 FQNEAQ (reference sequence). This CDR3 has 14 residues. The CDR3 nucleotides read TGTGCCAGCAGCTGGGTACAGGGGAACACTGAAGCTTTCTTT. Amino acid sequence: CASSWVQGNTEAFF.

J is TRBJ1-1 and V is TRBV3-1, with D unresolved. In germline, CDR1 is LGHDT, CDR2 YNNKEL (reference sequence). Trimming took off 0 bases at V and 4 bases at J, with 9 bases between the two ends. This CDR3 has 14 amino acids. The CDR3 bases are TGTGCCAGCAGCCAAGATAATGGCGGCACTGAAGCTTTCTTT. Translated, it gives CASSQDNGGTEAFF.

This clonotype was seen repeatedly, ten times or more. The DNA of the CDR3 is TGCGCCAGCAGCTTTAATGGTGGTAACACTGAAGCTTTCTTT. Its protein is CASSFNGGNTEAFF. The rearrangement joins TRBV5-1 to TRBJ1-1; unclear D gene. Trimming stripped 2 bases from V and 2 bases from J, with 10 bases between. The V gene's germline CDR1 is SGHRS and CDR2 YFSETQ. The CDR3 is 14 amino acids.

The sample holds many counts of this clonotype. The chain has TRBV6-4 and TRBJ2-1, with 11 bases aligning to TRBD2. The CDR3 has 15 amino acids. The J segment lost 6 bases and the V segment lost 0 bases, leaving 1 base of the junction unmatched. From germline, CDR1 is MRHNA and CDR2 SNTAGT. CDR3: CASSDSSGGANEQFF. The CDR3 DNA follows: TGTGCCAGCAGTGACTCTAGCGGGGGGGCCAATGAGCAGTTCTTC.

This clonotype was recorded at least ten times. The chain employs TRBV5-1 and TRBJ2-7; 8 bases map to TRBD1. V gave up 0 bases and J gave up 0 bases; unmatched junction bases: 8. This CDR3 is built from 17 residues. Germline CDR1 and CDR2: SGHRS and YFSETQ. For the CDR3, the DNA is TGCGCCAGCAGCTTGGAAGGACAGGGAGTAAGCTCCTACGAGCAGTACTTC. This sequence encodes CASSLEGQGVSSYEQYF.

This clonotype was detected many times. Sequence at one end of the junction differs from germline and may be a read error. The CDR3 here is CASREDGLRGDTQYF. CDR3 in DNA: TGTGCCAGCAGAGAAGACGGGCTCCGCGGGGATACGCAGTATTTT. The V gene is TRBV2, the J gene TRBJ2-3; D may be TRBD2 (5 bases). This CDR3 region has 15 residues. The germline V gene has CDR1 SNHLY and CDR2 FYNNEI.

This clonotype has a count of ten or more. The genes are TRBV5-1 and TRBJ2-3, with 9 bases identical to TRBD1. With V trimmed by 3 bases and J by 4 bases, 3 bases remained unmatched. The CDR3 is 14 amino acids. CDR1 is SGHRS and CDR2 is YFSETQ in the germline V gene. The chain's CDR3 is CASSWGQGADTQYF. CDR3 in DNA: TGCGCCAGCAGCTGGGGACAGGGTGCAGATACGCAGTATTTT.

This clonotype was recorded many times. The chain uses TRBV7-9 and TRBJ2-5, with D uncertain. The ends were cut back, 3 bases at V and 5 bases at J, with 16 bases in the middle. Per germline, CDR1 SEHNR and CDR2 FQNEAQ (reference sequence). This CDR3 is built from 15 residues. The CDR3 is CASSLVERSMETQYF. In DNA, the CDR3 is TGTGCCAGCAGCTTGGTTGAGAGGTCTATGGAGACCCAGTACTTC.

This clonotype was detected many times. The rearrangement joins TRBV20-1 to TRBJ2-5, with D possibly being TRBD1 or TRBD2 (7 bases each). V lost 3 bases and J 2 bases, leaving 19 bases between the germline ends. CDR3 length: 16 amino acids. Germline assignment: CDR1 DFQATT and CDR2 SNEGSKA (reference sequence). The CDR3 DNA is TGCAGTGCTAGGCCGTCTTCAGGGGGGGGTCAAGAGACCCAGTACTTC. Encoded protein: CSARPSSGGGQETQYF.

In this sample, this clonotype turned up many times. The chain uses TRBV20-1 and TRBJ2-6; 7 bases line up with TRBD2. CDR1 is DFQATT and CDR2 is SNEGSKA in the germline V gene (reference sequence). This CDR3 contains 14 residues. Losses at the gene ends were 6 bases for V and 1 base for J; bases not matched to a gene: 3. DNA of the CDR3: TGCAGTGCCTCAGCGGGATCTGGGGCCAACGTCCTGACTTTC. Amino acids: CSASAGSGANVLTF.

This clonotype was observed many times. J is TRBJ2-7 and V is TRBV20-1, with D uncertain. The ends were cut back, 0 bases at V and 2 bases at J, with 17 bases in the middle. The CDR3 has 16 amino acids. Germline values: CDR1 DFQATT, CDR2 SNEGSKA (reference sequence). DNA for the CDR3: TGCAGTGCTAGAGATGAATGGCGAGGTCCCGCCTACGAGCAGTACTTC. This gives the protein CSARDEWRGPAYEQYF.

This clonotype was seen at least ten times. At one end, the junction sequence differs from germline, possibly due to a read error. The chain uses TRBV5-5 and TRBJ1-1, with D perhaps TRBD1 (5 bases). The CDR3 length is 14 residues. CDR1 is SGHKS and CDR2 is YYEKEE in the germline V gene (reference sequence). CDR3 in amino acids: CTSSRGGENTEAFF. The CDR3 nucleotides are TGTACCAGCAGTCGGGGGGGGGAGAACACTGAAGCTTTCTTT.

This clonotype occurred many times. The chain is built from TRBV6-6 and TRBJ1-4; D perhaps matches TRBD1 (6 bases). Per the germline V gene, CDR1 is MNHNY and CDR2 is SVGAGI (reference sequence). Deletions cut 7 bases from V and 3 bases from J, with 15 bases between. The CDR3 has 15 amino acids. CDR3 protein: CASTRDGGPNEKLFF. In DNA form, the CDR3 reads TGTGCCAGCACCCGAGATGGGGGCCCTAATGAAAAACTGTTTTTT.

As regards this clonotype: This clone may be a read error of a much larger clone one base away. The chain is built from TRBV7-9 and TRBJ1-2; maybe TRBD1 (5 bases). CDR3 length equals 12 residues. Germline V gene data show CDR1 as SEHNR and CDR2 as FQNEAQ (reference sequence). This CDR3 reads CDSSSRGDGYTF. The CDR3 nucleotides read TGTGACAGCAGCTCGCGAGGGGACGGCTACACCTTC.

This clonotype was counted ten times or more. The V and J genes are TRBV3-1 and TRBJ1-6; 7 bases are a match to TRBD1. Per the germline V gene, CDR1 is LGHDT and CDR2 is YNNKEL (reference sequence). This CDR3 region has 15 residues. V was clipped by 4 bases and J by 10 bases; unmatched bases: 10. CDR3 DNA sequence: TGTGCCAGCAGCCTATCAGGGGGGGCGGACTCACCCCTCCACTTT. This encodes CASSLSGGADSPLHF.

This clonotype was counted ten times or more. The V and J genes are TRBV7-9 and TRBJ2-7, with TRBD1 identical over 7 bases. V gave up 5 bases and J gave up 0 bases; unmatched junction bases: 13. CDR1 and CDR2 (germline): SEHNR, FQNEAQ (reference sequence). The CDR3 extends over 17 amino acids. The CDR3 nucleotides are TGTGCCAGCAGCCCCTACTATCTAGGGACAGTCTCCTACGAGCAGTACTTC. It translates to CASSPYYLGTVSYEQYF.

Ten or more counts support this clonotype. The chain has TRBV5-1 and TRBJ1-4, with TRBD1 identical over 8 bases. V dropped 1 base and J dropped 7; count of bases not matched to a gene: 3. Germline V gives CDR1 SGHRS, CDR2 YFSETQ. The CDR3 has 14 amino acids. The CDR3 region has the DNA TGCGCCAGCAGCTTGTGGACAGGGAGTGAAAAACTGTTTTTT. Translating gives CASSLWTGSEKLFF.

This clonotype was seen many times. The CDR3, as DNA: TGTGCCAGCAGCCTCGGACTAGCGGGGACGGAGCTGTTTTTT. Translating it yields CASSLGLAGTELFF. The chain links TRBV3-1 to TRBJ2-2, with TRBD2 matching 12 bases. CDR1 and CDR2 from the germline V gene are LGHDT and YNNKEL (reference sequence). CDR3 length: 14 amino acids. The V segment lost 4 bases and the J segment 10 bases; nucleotides outside the gene matches: 4. Based on the CDR3 plus reference TRBV3-1 and TRBJ2-2, the full variable domain is DTAVSQTPKYLVTQMGNDKSIKCEQNLGHDTMYWYKQDSKKFLKIMFSYNNKELIINETVPNRFSPKSPDKAHLNLHINSLELGDSAVYFCASSLGLAGTELFFGEGSRLTVL.

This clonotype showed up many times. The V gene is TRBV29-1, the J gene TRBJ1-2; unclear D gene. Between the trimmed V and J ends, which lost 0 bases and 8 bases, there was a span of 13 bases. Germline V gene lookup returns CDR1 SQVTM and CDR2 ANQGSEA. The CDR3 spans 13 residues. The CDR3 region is CSVEDGRTLGYTF. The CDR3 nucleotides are TGCAGCGTTGAAGATGGGCGGACCCTCGGCTACACCTTC. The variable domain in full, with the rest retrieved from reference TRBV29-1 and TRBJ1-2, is SAVISQKPSRDICQRGTSLTIQCQVDSQVTMMFWYRQQPGQSLTLIATANQGSEATYESGFVIDKFPISRPNLTFSTLTVSNMSPEDSSIYLCSVEDGRTLGYTFGSGTRLTVV.

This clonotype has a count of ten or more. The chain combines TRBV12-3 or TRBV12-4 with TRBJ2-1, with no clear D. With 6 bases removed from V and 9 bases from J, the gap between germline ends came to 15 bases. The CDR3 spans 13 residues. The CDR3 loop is CASRREALVEQFF. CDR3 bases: TGTGCCAGCAGGCGTGAGGCCTTAGTTGAGCAGTTCTTC.

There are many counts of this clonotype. CDR3 amino acids: CASSYGQNQPQHF. The DNA for the CDR3 is TGTGCCAGCAGTTACGGTCAGAATCAGCCCCAGCATTTT. The rearrangement joins TRBV6-6 to TRBJ1-5, with unresolved D. Germline V gives CDR1 MNHNY, CDR2 SVGAGI (reference sequence). There are 13 residues in the CDR3. The V end was cut by 2 bases, the J end by 4 bases, with 6 bases between.